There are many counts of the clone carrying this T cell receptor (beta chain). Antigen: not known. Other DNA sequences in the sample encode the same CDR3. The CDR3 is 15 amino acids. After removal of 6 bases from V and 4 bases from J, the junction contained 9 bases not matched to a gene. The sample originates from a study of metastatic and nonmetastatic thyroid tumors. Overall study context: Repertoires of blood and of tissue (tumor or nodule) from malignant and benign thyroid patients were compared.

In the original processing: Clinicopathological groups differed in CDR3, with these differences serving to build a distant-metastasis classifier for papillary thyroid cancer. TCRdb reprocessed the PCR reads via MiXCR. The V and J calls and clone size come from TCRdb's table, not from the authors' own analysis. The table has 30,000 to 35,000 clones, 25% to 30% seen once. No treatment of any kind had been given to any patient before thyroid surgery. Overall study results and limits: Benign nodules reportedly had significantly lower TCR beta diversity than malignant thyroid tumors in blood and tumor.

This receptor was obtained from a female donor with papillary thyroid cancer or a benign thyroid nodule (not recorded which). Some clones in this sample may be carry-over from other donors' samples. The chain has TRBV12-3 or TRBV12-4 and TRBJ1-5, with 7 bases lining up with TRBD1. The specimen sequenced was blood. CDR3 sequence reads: CASRGVGQANQPQHF. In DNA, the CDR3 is TGTGCCAGCAGGGGGGTCGGACAGGCAAATCAGCCCCAGCATTTT.